The 22 T cell receptor beta chains reported below all come from one sample, sequenced in a study of blood T cell repertoires in COVID-19. The repertoire was sequenced with immunoSEQ multiplex PCR; TCRdb's copy has only in-frame clones and lacks some. The sample lists about 140,000 clones; around 81% were seen once. Sequencing was done on a sample of peripheral blood. The receptors stem from a human donor in a cohort sampled during active COVID-19.

V usage is TRBV10-3 and J usage is TRBJ2-5; 7 nucleotides line up with TRBD2. The germline CDR1 and CDR2 sequences are ENHRY and SYGVKD. J was trimmed by 5 bases and V by 0 bases; bases with no gene match: 3. This CDR3 has 14 amino acids. DNA for the CDR3: TGTGCCATCAGTGAGTCAGGGAGGGCTGAGACCCAGTACTTC. This codes for CAISESGRAETQYF.

The genes are TRBV4-3 and TRBJ2-1; 7 nucleotides match TRBD2. CDR1 LGHNA and CDR2 YSLEER come from the germline V gene. Trimming at V came to 5 bases and at J to 7 bases, leaving 14 bases not matched to a gene. CDR3 length: 16 amino acids. In nucleotides, the CDR3 is TGCGCCAGCAGCGAAGTGGTGGGAGGGCCGTATAATGAGCAGTTCTTC. It yields the protein CASSEVVGGPYNEQFF.

V and J are TRBV7-8 and TRBJ1-2, with 9 bases matching TRBD1. J lost 4 bases, V lost 2 bases, and 8 bases had no gene match. Germline V gives CDR1 SGHVS, CDR2 FQNEAQ. The CDR3 loop spans 16 amino acids. The CDR3 DNA follows: TGTGCCAGCAGCTTAAGAGGGGACAGGGTGAGCTATGGCTACACCTTC. Amino acid sequence: CASSLRGDRVSYGYTF.

V and J are TRBV11-3 and TRBJ1-3; 9 nucleotides line up with TRBD1. This CDR3 region has 15 residues. J was trimmed by 2 bases and V by 4 bases; bases with no gene match: 3. Germline CDR1 is SGHNT and CDR2 is YENEEA. CDR3 in amino acids: CASSSGDRAGNTIYF. In nucleotides, the CDR3 is TGTGCCAGCAGCTCCGGGGACAGGGCTGGAAACACCATATATTTT.

A word on this clone: Other DNA sequences in this specimen translate into the identical CDR3. The rearrangement uses TRBV5-1 and TRBJ2-7, with 9 bases matching TRBD1. V dropped 4 bases and J dropped 4; count of bases not matched to a gene: 3. Looked up from germline, CDR1 is SGHRS and CDR2 is YFSETQ. This CDR3 spans 13 amino acids. As DNA, the CDR3 is TGCGCCAGCAGCCGGACAGGGGCATACGAGCAGTACTTC. It translates to CASSRTGAYEQYF.

This clone occurred a few times. V usage is TRBV19 and J usage is TRBJ1-6; D call uncertain. The V end was cut by 4 bases, the J end by 6 bases, with 10 bases between. Germline V CDR1 and CDR2: LNHDA, SQIVND (reference sequence). The CDR3 totals 14 residues. The CDR3 DNA sequence: TGTGCCAGTAGTAGAGGTGAAGTTAATTCACCCCTCCACTTT. Protein: CASSRGEVNSPLHF.

J is TRBJ2-5 and V is TRBV28; perhaps TRBD2 as D (6 bases). Deletions cut 5 bases from V and 1 base from J, with 11 bases between. Germline CDR1 is MDHEN and CDR2 is SYDVKM. This CDR3 is built from 14 residues. The CDR3 loop reads CASSEPSVQETQYF. The CDR3 bases are TGTGCCAGCAGTGAACCTAGCGTCCAAGAGACCCAGTACTTC.

The rearrangement uses TRBV10-3 and TRBJ2-3; the D gene is possibly TRBD1 (6 bases). CDR1 and CDR2 from the germline V gene are ENHRY and SYGVKD. V was cut by 0 bases and J by 2 bases, with 18 bases left in between. The CDR3 covers 18 residues. CDR3 loop: CAISESTGTSFLTDTQYF. The CDR3 coding sequence is TGTGCCATCAGTGAGTCCACCGGGACAAGTTTTCTCACAGATACGCAGTATTTT.

This clone was detected a few times. V is TRBV7-3 and J is TRBJ1-1; 7 bases line up with TRBD1. The CDR3 contains 15 residues. V gave up 7 bases and J gave up 2 bases; unmatched junction bases: 10. Germline CDR1 SGHTA, CDR2 FQGTGA. The CDR3 loop is CASTLDRALNTEAFF. CDR3 coding DNA: TGTGCCAGCACCCTCGACAGGGCCCTAAACACTGAAGCTTTCTTT.

The chain employs TRBV5-1 and TRBJ2-7; 7 bases map to TRBD2. Germline V lookup: CDR1 SGHRS, CDR2 YFSETQ. V trimming: 0 bases; J trimming: 2 bases; junction bases outside the gene matches: 5. This CDR3 spans 15 amino acids. CDR3 coding DNA: TGCGCCAGCAGCTTGGTGGTAGCGGGCGCCTACGAGCAGTACTTC. The encoded protein is CASSLVVAGAYEQYF.

This chain connects TRBV19 to TRBJ1-4; no definite D call. The germline V gene encodes CDR1 LNHDA and CDR2 SQIVND (reference sequence). This CDR3 is 16 amino acids long. V shed 3 bases and J shed 10 bases, with 21 bases lying between them. CDR3 sequence: CASSIGSGSAGAKLFF. Here the CDR3 DNA reads TGTGCCAGTAGTATCGGGTCGGGCTCCGCGGGAGCAAAACTGTTTTTT. The full variable domain, rest sourced from reference TRBV19 and TRBJ1-4, is DGGITQSPKYLFRKEGQNVTLSCEQNLNHDAMYWYRQDPGQGLRLIYYSQIVNDFQKGDIAEGYSVSREKKESFPLTVTSAQKNPTAFYLCASSIGSGSAGAKLFFGSGTQLSVL.

The gene calls are TRBV14 and TRBJ1-1; 9 nucleotides align to TRBD1. The CDR3 extends over 15 amino acids. CDR1 is SGHDN, CDR2 FVKESK, per germline. V was clipped by 3 bases and J by 7 bases; unmatched bases: 9. The CDR3 DNA reads TGTGCCAGCAGCCAGGGACAGGGTCCCACGGGTGAAGCTTTCTTT. Its protein product is CASSQGQGPTGEAFF.

This clone appeared a few times. The V call is TRBV2, the J call TRBJ2-1; 9 nucleotides match TRBD1. Unmatched junction bases numbered 5, after V lost 9 bases and J lost 2 bases. The CDR3 is 14 amino acids. Germline-derived CDR1 and CDR2 are SNHLY and FYNNEI. The CDR3, as DNA: TGTGCCAGACTGGGACAGGGAACCTACAATGAGCAGTTCTTC. Encoded protein: CARLGQGTYNEQFF.

The table lists this clone with a count of one. This chain connects TRBV6-6 to TRBJ2-7, with D uncertain. The germline V and J ends were trimmed by 7 bases and 7 bases, with 17 bases remaining between them. CDR1 is MNHNY, CDR2 SVGAGI, per germline (reference sequence). There are 13 residues in the CDR3. The CDR3 sequence is CASKPPLVSEQYF. CDR3 sequence (DNA): TGTGCCAGCAAACCCCCCCTAGTCTCTGAGCAGTACTTC.

The chain combines TRBV7-9 with TRBJ2-7; TRBD2 agrees at 7 bases. V dropped 11 bases and J dropped 4; count of bases not matched to a gene: 14. This CDR3 has 14 amino acids. The V gene's germline CDR1 is SEHNR and CDR2 FQNEAQ (reference sequence). CDR3 sequence (DNA): TGTGCCTCAATGGAGGCGGGAGTCGATTACGAGCAGTACTTC. Translated, it gives CASMEAGVDYEQYF.

This chain links TRBV6-5 with TRBJ1-4; D gene uncertain. V was shortened by 2 bases and J by 2 bases, with 12 bases between the two germline ends. The CDR3 has 16 residues. Per germline, CDR1 MNHEY and CDR2 SVGAGI. The CDR3 DNA sequence: TGTGCCAGCAGTTACGGGCCCCTTGTTACTAATGAAAAACTGTTTTTT. Translating it yields CASSYGPLVTNEKLFF.

V and J are TRBV21-1 and TRBJ2-7; the D call TRBD2 from the table was never checked on the DNA. TRBV21-1 is a documented pseudogene. CDR3 length: 16 residues. CDR3 loop: CASTPTQRETVYEQYF. Here the CDR3 DNA reads TGTGCCAGCACCCCGACCCAACGGGAGACGGTCTACGAGCAGTACTTC.

CDR3 loop: CASSATGGIGGYTF. The DNA for the CDR3 is TGTGCCAGCAGTGCGACAGGGGGAATCGGTGGCTACACCTTC. The rearrangement links TRBV6-6 to TRBJ1-2, with TRBD1 matching 9 bases. The germline gives CDR1 MNHNY, CDR2 SVGAGI (reference sequence). The CDR3 is 14 amino acids. V lost 5 bases, J lost 7 bases, and 8 bases stayed unmatched.

The chain joins TRBV18 to TRBJ2-7; weak D call: TRBD1 (6 bases). This CDR3 contains 15 residues. The V gene's germline CDR1 is KGHSH and CDR2 LQKENI. With 4 bases removed from V and 0 bases from J, the gap between germline ends came to 13 bases. CDR3 coding DNA: TGTGCCAGCTCACAAGAGACAGGTCGCTCCTACGAGCAGTACTTC. Protein product: CASSQETGRSYEQYF.

This clone has a single count. J is TRBJ2-5 and V is TRBV5-1, with 11 nucleotides matching TRBD2. The CDR3 has 18 residues. After removal of 0 bases from V and 5 bases from J, the junction contained 12 bases not matched to a gene. Germline V gene sequence: CDR1 SGHRS, CDR2 YFSETQ. The CDR3 here is CASSLGIAPGLAVETQYF. CDR3 nucleotide sequence: TGCGCCAGCAGCTTGGGGATCGCGCCGGGACTAGCGGTTGAGACCCAGTACTTC.

The rearrangement joins TRBV7-9 to TRBJ1-5, with TRBD1 as a possible D gene (6 bases). Germline V CDR1 and CDR2: SEHNR, FQNEAQ (reference sequence). CDR3 length: 16 amino acids. The V and J ends lost 0 bases and 3 bases respectively, with 12 bases between them. The CDR3 loop is CASSLAGGAANQPQHF. In DNA form, the CDR3 reads TGTGCCAGCAGCTTAGCTGGGGGCGCGGCCAATCAGCCCCAGCATTTT. Complete variable domain (other parts from reference TRBV7-9 and TRBJ1-5): DTGVSQNPRHKITKRGQNVTFRCDPISEHNRLYWYRQTLGQGPEFLTYFQNEAQLEKSRLLSDRFSAERPKGSFSTLEIQRTEQGDSAMYLCASSLAGGAANQPQHFGDGTRLSIL.

V and J are TRBV2 and TRBJ2-1; 13 bases line up with TRBD2. CDR1 and CDR2 from the germline V gene are SNHLY and FYNNEI. The CDR3 is 15 amino acids. V shed 4 bases, J shed 5 bases, and the junction held 2 bases outside the gene matches. CDR3 sequence: CASSGGLAGHNEQFF. DNA for the CDR3: TGTGCCAGCAGTGGGGGACTAGCGGGGCACAATGAGCAGTTCTTC.